This T cell receptor beta chain was identified in a study of CDR3 diversity in severe acne. V dropped 1 base and J dropped 7 bases, with 5 bases sitting between them. The CDR3 consists of 12 residues. Germline V lookup: CDR1 MNHNS, CDR2 SASEGT. TCRdb redid the calling of the PCR reads with MiXCR, one entry per CDR3 protein. The sample consists of fewer than 100,000 distinct CDR3 sequences, under 65% of them appearing once. The TCR comes from a male donor in good health, without acne. The chain has TRBV6-1 and TRBJ1-5; D uncertain. Sequencing was performed on blood. CDR3 protein: CASSEVGQPQHF. CDR3 nucleotides: TGTGCCAGCAGTGAAGTGGGCCAGCCCCAGCATTTT.